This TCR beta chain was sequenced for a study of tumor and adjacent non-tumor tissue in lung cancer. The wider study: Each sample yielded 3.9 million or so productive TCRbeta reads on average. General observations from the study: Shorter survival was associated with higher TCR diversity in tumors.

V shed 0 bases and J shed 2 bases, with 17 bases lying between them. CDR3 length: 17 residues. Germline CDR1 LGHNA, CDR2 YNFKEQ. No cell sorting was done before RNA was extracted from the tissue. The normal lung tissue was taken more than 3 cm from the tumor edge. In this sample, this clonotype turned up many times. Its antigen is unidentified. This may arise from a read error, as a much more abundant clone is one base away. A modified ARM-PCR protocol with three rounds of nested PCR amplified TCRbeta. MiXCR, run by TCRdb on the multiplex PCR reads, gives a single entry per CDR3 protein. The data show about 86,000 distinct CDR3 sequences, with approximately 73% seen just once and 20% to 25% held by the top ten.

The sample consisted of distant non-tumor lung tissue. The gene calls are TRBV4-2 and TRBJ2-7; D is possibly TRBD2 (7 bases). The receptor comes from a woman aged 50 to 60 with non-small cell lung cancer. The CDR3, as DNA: TGTGCCAGCAGCCAAGAGGGGGGGGCATACCGAACCTACGAGCAGTACTTC. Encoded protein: CASSQEGGAYRTYEQYF.